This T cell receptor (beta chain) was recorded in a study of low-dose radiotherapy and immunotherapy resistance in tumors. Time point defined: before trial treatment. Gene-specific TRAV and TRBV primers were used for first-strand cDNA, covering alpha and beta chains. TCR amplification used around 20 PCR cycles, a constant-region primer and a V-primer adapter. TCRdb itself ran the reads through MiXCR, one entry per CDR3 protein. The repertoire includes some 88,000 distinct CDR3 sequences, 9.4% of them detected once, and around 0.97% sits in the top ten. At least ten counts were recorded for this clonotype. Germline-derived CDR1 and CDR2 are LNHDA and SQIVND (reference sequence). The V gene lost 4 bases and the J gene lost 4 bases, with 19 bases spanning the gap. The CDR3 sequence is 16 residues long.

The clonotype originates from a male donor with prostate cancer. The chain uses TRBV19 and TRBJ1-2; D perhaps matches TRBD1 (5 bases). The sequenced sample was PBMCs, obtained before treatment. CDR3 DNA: TGTGCCAGTAGTACGGGACTCCGCGCCTATGCCTATGGCTACACCTTC. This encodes CASSTGLRAYAYGYTF.